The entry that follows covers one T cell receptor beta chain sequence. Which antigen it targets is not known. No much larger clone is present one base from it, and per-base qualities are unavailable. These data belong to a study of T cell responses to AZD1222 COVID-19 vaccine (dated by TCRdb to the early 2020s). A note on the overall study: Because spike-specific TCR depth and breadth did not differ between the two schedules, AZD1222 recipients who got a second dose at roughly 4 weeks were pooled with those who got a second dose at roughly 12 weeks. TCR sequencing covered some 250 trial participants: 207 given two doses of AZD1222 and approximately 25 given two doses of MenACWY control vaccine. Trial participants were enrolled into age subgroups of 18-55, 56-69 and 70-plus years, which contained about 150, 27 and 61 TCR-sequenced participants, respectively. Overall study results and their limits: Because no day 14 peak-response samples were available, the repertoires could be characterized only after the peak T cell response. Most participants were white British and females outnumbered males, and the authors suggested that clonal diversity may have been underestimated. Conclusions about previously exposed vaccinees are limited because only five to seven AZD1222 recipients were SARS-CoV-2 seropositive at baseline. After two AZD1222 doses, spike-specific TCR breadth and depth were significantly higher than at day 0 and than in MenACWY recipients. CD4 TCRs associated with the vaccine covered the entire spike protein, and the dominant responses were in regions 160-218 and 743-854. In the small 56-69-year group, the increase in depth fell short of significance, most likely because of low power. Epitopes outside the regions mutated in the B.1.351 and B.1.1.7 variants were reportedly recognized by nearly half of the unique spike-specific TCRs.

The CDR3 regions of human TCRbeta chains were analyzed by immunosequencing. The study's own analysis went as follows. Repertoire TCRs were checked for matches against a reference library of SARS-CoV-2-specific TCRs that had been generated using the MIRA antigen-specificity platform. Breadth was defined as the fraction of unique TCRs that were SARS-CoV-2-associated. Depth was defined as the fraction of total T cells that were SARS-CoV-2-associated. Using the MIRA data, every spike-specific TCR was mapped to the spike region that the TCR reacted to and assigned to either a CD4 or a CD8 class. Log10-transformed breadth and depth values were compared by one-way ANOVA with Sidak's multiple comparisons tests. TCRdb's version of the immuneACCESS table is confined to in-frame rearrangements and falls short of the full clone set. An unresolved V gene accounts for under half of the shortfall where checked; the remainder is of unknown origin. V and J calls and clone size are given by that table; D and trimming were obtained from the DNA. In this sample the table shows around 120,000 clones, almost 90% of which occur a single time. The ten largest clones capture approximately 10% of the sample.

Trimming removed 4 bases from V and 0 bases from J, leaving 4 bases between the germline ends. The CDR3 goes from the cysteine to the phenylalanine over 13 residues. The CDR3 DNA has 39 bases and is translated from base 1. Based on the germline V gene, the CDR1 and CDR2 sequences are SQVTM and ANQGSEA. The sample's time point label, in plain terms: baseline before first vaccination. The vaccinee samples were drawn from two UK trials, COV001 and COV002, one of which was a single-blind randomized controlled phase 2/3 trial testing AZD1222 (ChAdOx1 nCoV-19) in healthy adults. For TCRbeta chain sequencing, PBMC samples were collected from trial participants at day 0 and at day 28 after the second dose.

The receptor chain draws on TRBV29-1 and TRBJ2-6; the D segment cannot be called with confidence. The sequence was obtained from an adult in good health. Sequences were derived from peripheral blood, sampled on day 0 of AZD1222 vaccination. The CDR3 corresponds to CSVGFSGANVLTF. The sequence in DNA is TGCAGCGTTGGTTTCTCTGGGGCCAACGTCCTGACTTTC.